Listed here are 28 T cell receptor beta chains from one sample, sequenced in a study of response to subunit inactivated influenza vaccine. TCRdb fed the RT-PCR reads into MiXCR, producing one record per CDR3 protein. The sample records about 700,000 distinct CDR3 sequences, 14% being singletons. Source: PBMCs from blood, taken approximately 15 days before vaccination. Receptor source: a man aged 50 to 60 who received an inactivated influenza vaccine.

This clonotype appeared a few times. The rearrangement links TRBV29-1 to TRBJ2-5, with TRBD2 matching 10 bases. Germline lookup yields CDR1 SQVTM and CDR2 ANQGSEA. The CDR3 loop spans 15 amino acids. The V segment lost 5 bases and the J segment 3 bases; nucleotides outside the gene matches: 9. DNA of the CDR3: TGCAGCGTTTTGGAGCTAGCGGGAGACAAAGAGACCCAGTACTTC. The encoded protein is CSVLELAGDKETQYF.

The chain recombines TRBV6-1 with TRBJ2-7, with D uncertain. Trimming took 5 bases from V and 4 from J, leaving 15 bases between them. This CDR3 has 14 amino acids. CDR1 and CDR2 from the germline V gene are MNHNS and SASEGT. The CDR3 DNA reads as TGTGCCAGCAGTCGGGTTATGGCACAATACGAGCAGTACTTC. Translation gives CASSRVMAQYEQYF.

The chain is built from TRBV6-2 or TRBV6-3 and TRBJ2-7; 12 bases agree with TRBD2. The CDR3 covers 17 residues. J lost 0 bases, V lost 0 bases, and 3 bases had no gene match. Germline V CDR1 and CDR2: MNHEY, SVGEGT. The CDR3 reads CASSYSRLAGASYEQYF. DNA of the CDR3: TGTGCCAGCAGTTACTCAAGACTAGCGGGGGCCTCCTACGAGCAGTACTTC.

In the case of this clonotype: At one end the junction does not follow the germline gene, possibly because of a read error. This chain connects TRBV20-1 to TRBJ1-2, with D perhaps TRBD1 (6 bases). Germline CDR1 reads DFQATT; CDR2 reads SNEGSKA (reference sequence). This CDR3 has 15 amino acids. This CDR3 is CSPSNGGGFNYGYTF. CDR3 DNA sequence: TGCAGTCCTTCTAATGGGGGGGGCTTTAACTACGGCTACACCTTC.

This clonotype was counted many times. The chain combines TRBV12-3 or TRBV12-4 with TRBJ1-1; D remains ambiguous. V was pared by 4 bases and J by 1 base, with 7 bases between. The CDR3 is 13 amino acids. The chain's CDR3 is CASSSPQNTEAFF. The CDR3 coding sequence is TGTGCCAGCAGTTCGCCCCAGAACACTGAAGCTTTCTTT.

V is TRBV5-1 and J is TRBJ2-2, with 9 positions matching TRBD1. The CDR3 is made up of 16 amino acids. With 4 bases clipped from V and 3 bases from J, the junction kept 7 bases outside the gene matches. The germline V gene has CDR1 SGHRS and CDR2 YFSETQ. DNA for the CDR3: TGCGCCAGCAGCCCCCGGACAGGGGATCACACCGGGGAGCTGTTTTTT. It is translated as CASSPRTGDHTGELFF.

This rearrangement joins TRBV2 to TRBJ2-3, with 7 nucleotides matching TRBD1. The germline CDR1 and CDR2 sequences are SNHLY and FYNNEI. Trimming removed 6 bases from V and 3 bases from J; junction bases left unmatched: 6. This CDR3 region has 14 residues. The CDR3 nucleotides are TGTGCCAGCAGACAGGGGTCGGAAACAGATACGCAGTATTTT. Translating it yields CASRQGSETDTQYF.

The genes are TRBV20-1 and TRBJ2-6; no firm D call. Trimming removed 3 bases from V and 3 bases from J, with 9 bases in between. Germline V gives CDR1 DFQATT, CDR2 SNEGSKA (reference sequence). The CDR3 contains 14 residues. The CDR3 DNA reads as TGCAGTGCTAGTGGGCTCCATGGGGCCAACGTCCTGACTTTC. It specifies CSASGLHGANVLTF.

There are many counts of this clonotype. V and J are TRBV7-2 and TRBJ1-5; D unresolved. Trimming removed 7 bases from V and 0 bases from J, with 4 bases in between. This CDR3 contains 12 residues. In germline, CDR1 is SGHTA, CDR2 FQGNSA. The CDR3 DNA reads TGTGCCAGCACCGATAGCAATCAGCCCCAGCATTTT. Encoded protein: CASTDSNQPQHF.

Turning to this clonotype: Germline and junction disagree at one end, which may indicate a read error. The V and J genes are TRBV18 and TRBJ2-7, with D possibly called TRBD1 or TRBD2 (5 bases each). Looked up from germline, CDR1 is KGHSH and CDR2 is LQKENI. The CDR3 spans 12 residues. Here the CDR3 DNA reads TGTGCCAGCTCACCCGGGGCCTACAAGCAGTACTTC. Residues: CASSPGAYKQYF.

This rearrangement joins TRBV27 to TRBJ2-3, with D possibly TRBD2 on 6 matching bases. Germline lookup yields CDR1 MNHEY and CDR2 SMNVEV (reference sequence). V lost 3 bases and J lost 3, with 16 bases in between. The CDR3 runs to 16 residues. CDR3 DNA: TGTGCCAGCAGTTTGGTGGGGCCGGGGGTGACAGATACGCAGTATTTT. Translated: CASSLVGPGVTDTQYF.

The J gene is TRBJ2-4, the V gene TRBV12-3 or TRBV12-4; D unclear. The CDR3 consists of 13 residues. V was cut by 3 bases and J by 12 bases, with 15 bases left in between. CDR3 loop: CASSLGLRITQYF. The CDR3 DNA sequence: TGTGCCAGCAGTTTGGGTCTGAGGATTACTCAGTACTTC.

Only a few counts were recorded for this clonotype. V gene TRBV5-1 combines with J gene TRBJ2-1; 8 nucleotides line up with TRBD1. V dropped 5 bases and J dropped 4; count of bases not matched to a gene: 8. CDR3 length equals 15 residues. Germline V gives CDR1 SGHRS, CDR2 YFSETQ. CDR3 amino acids: CASRHRDRSYNEQFF. For the CDR3, the DNA is TGCGCCAGCAGACACCGGGACAGGTCATACAATGAGCAGTTCTTC.

The chain joins TRBV7-9 to TRBJ2-7; D is perhaps TRBD1 (6 bases). This CDR3 comprises 14 residues. The germline V and J ends were trimmed by 5 bases and 2 bases, with 13 bases remaining between them. CDR1 is SEHNR, CDR2 FQNEAQ, per germline (reference sequence). Written as DNA, the CDR3 is TGTGCCAGCAGCCCCCCTGGGGGCGCCTACGAGCAGTACTTC. It specifies CASSPPGGAYEQYF.

The chain recombines TRBV7-9 with TRBJ2-1; 7 positions agree with TRBD2. J gave up 7 bases and V 3 bases, and 6 bases lay outside the gene matches. Germline values: CDR1 SEHNR, CDR2 FQNEAQ (reference sequence). There are 14 residues in the CDR3. The CDR3 spells CASSLTSPGNEQFF. The DNA for the CDR3 is TGTGCCAGCAGCTTGACTAGCCCTGGGAATGAGCAGTTCTTC. Complete variable domain (other parts from reference TRBV7-9 and TRBJ2-1): DTGVSQNPRHKITKRGQNVTFRCDPISEHNRLYWYRQTLGQGPEFLTYFQNEAQLEKSRLLSDRFSAERPKGSFSTLEIQRTEQGDSAMYLCASSLTSPGNEQFFGPGTRLTVL.

This clonotype was counted between two and nine times. The V and J genes are TRBV7-2 and TRBJ2-3; TRBD2 aligns across 9 bases. Germline V gene lookup returns CDR1 SGHTA and CDR2 FQGNSA. The CDR3 is 16 residues long. The trim removed 1 base at V and 2 bases at J, leaving 4 bases unmatched. The CDR3 region has the DNA TGTGCCAGCAGCTTAGGTCGCGGGGGGGCCACAGATACGCAGTATTTT. This codes for CASSLGRGGATDTQYF.

This clonotype was seen more than once but under ten times. This chain uses TRBV5-1 with TRBJ2-7; 8 nucleotides agree with TRBD1. Germline CDR1 reads SGHRS; CDR2 reads YFSETQ. V gave up 4 bases and J gave up 4 bases; unmatched junction bases: 13. The length of the CDR3 is 16 residues. DNA for the CDR3: TGCGCCAGCAGCACTAAACGTCCGGGACAGGAGTACGAGCAGTACTTC. It translates to CASSTKRPGQEYEQYF.

This clonotype was counted between two and nine times. The J gene is TRBJ2-7, the V gene TRBV6-2 or TRBV6-3; 7 nucleotides line up with TRBD2. V gave up 0 bases and J gave up 5 bases; unmatched junction bases: 7. CDR3 size: 15 residues. CDR1 and CDR2 (germline): MNHEY, SVGEGT. Written as DNA, the CDR3 is TGTGCCAGCAGTTACTCGATCTCCGGACTAGACGAGCAGTACTTC. Translated: CASSYSISGLDEQYF.

This clonotype was counted only a few times. The DNA for the CDR3 is TGCGCCAGCAGTCACCCGCCGGACAGGGGGTTATACGAGCAGTACTTC. Its protein is CASSHPPDRGLYEQYF. The genes are TRBV23-1 and TRBJ2-7; 10 bases match TRBD1. TRBV23-1 is an ORF, with its function uncertain. V lost 3 bases, J lost 4 bases, and 9 bases stayed unmatched. The CDR3 is made up of 16 amino acids.

This chain connects TRBV20-1 to TRBJ2-3; D is tentatively TRBD1 or TRBD2 (5 bases each). The germline V and J ends were trimmed by 2 bases and 1 base, with 13 bases remaining between them. Per the germline V gene, CDR1 is DFQATT and CDR2 is SNEGSKA (reference sequence). CDR3 length: 15 residues. CDR3 residues: CSARPTRGGTDTQYF. The CDR3 DNA sequence: TGCAGTGCTAGACCAACGAGGGGAGGCACAGATACGCAGTATTTT.

This clonotype was counted only a few times. The chain couples TRBV20-1 to TRBJ2-1, with TRBD1 as a possible D gene (5 bases). Germline loops: CDR1 DFQATT, CDR2 SNEGSKA (reference sequence). Trimming shortened V by 3 bases and J by 0 bases, and 9 bases separated the two germline ends. This CDR3 comprises 14 residues. CDR3 DNA: TGCAGTGCTAGTAAAGGGGTCTCCTACAATGAGCAGTTCTTC. Its translation: CSASKGVSYNEQFF.

This clonotype came up many times. The rearrangement links TRBV12-3 or TRBV12-4 to TRBJ2-7; 9 bases are a match to TRBD2. There are 15 residues in the CDR3. V trimming: 4 bases; J trimming: 0 bases; junction bases outside the gene matches: 4. The CDR3 region has the DNA TGTGCCAGCAGTTCGGCTAGCGGGGACTCCTACGAGCAGTACTTC. This translates into CASSSASGDSYEQYF.

This clonotype was picked up many times. The chain is built from TRBV7-8 and TRBJ2-3; 10 bases map to TRBD1. In germline, CDR1 is SGHVS, CDR2 FQNEAQ. The trim removed 5 bases at V and 0 bases at J, leaving 8 bases unmatched. This CDR3 region has 17 residues. Here the CDR3 reads CASSVRDRGGSTDTQYF. CDR3 sequence (DNA): TGTGCCAGCAGCGTCCGGGACAGGGGAGGGAGCACAGATACGCAGTATTTT.

J is TRBJ2-7 and V is TRBV7-9, with D hard to call. Germline V gives CDR1 SEHNR, CDR2 FQNEAQ (reference sequence). The CDR3 sequence is 12 residues long. V lost 5 bases and J 5 bases, leaving 10 bases between the germline ends. This chain's CDR3 is CASSQRSHEQYF. The CDR3 DNA is TGTGCCAGCAGCCAACGGAGTCACGAGCAGTACTTC.

This sequence joins TRBV5-1 and TRBJ2-5; 8 bases match TRBD1. Trimming cost V 5 bases and J 5 bases; bases outside gene matches: 14. Germline V CDR1 and CDR2: SGHRS, YFSETQ. The CDR3 is made up of 16 amino acids. CDR3 bases: TGCGCCAGCAGGGCTGGTCCGAGACAGGGGATGGAGACCCAGTACTTC. Its protein product is CASRAGPRQGMETQYF.

The chain couples TRBV11-1 to TRBJ2-3; tentatively, D is TRBD1 (6 bases). This CDR3 contains 16 residues. V was shortened by 5 bases and J by 2 bases, with 17 bases between the two germline ends. CDR1 and CDR2 (germline): SGHAT, FQDESV (reference sequence). This CDR3 is CASSLIPYRVTDTQYF. CDR3 DNA sequence: TGTGCCAGCAGCCTCATTCCATACAGGGTCACAGATACGCAGTATTTT. Drawing the rest from reference TRBV11-1 and TRBJ2-3, the complete variable domain is EAEVAQSPRYKITEKSQAVAFWCDPISGHATLYWYRQILGQGPELLVQFQDESVVDDSQLPKDRFSAERLKGVDSTLKIQPAELGDSAMYLCASSLIPYRVTDTQYFGPGTRLTVL.

V is TRBV12-3 or TRBV12-4 and J is TRBJ1-2, with no clear D. Trimming took 6 bases from V and 4 from J, leaving 12 bases between them. The CDR3 extends over 13 amino acids. CDR3 protein: CASSPNEGYGYTF. CDR3 DNA: TGTGCCAGCAGCCCTAACGAGGGCTATGGCTACACCTTC.

The CDR3 DNA sequence: TGTGCCAGCAGTTTACGGCTAGCTTCGGATGAGCAGTTCTTC. Its protein product is CASSLRLASDEQFF. The rearrangement joins TRBV12-3 or TRBV12-4 to TRBJ2-1; perhaps TRBD2 as D (5 bases). Trimming took off 2 bases at V and 8 bases at J, with 13 bases between the two ends. The CDR3 is made up of 14 amino acids.